This T cell receptor beta chain was sequenced in a study of cytomegalovirus exposure and HLA in healthy donors. Study-level findings and limits: In a later analysis, at a false discovery rate of 0.05, 16,951 TCR beta sequences matched HLA alleles. The availability of immune exposure information extended only to CMV serostatus.

PCR employed 60 Vbeta and 13 Jbeta primers. In the authors' workflow: Roughly 80 million unique TCR beta chains, roughly 10 million shared, were counted in a later analysis. Data came from immunoSEQ multiplex PCR; TCRdb stores just in-frame clones and leaves some out. The V and J calls and clone size are taken from that table; D and trimming were inferred from the DNA. The profile shows 150,000 to 200,000 clones, approximately 80% of them singletons. The germline V gene encodes CDR1 MGHDK and CDR2 SYGVNS. The CDR3 is 14 amino acids. V trimming: 7 bases; J trimming: 4 bases; junction bases outside the gene matches: 7. Regarding this clone: Its antigen is unidentified.

The chain joins TRBV25-1 to TRBJ2-1; 7 bases fit TRBD1. The sample comprised PBMCs. The TCR comes from a woman aged 50 to 60 in good health and CMV-seropositive. The CDR3 DNA reads as TGTGCCAGCACTCCCCGGGGACAGTACAATGAGCAGTTCTTC. This codes for CASTPRGQYNEQFF.